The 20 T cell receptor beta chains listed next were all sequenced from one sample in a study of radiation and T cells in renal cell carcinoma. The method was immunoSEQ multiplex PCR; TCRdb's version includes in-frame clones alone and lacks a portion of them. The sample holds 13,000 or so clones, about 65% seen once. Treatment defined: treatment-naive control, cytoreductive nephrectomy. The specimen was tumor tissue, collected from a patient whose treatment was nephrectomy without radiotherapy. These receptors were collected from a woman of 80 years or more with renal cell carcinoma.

CDR3 loop: CASSWTSGGAYTGELFF. DNA of the CDR3: TGCGCCAGCAGCTGGACTAGCGGGGGGGCGTACACCGGGGAGCTGTTTTTT. The chain is built from TRBV5-1 and TRBJ2-2; 15 nucleotides agree with TRBD2. CDR1 is SGHRS, CDR2 YFSETQ, per germline. V shed 3 bases, J shed 3 bases, and the junction held 3 bases outside the gene matches. The CDR3 is made up of 17 amino acids.

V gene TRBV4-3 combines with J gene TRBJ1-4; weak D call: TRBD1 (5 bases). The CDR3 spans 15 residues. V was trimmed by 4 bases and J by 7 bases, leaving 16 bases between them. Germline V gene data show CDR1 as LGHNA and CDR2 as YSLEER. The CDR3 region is CASSPRDLTGEKLFF. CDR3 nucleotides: TGCGCCAGCAGCCCCCGGGACCTTACGGGTGAAAAACTGTTTTTT.

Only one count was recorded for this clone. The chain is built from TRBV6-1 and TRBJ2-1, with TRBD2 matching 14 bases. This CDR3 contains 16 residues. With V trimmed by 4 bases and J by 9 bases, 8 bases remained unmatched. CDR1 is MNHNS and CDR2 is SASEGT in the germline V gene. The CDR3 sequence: CASSGATSGGATEQFF. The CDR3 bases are TGTGCCAGCAGTGGCGCGACTAGCGGGGGGGCCACTGAGCAGTTCTTC.

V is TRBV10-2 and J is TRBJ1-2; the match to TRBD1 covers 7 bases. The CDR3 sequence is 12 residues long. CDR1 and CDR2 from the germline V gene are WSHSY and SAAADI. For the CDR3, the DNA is TGCGCTTCGGGACAGTTAATCTATGGCTACACCTTC. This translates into CASGQLIYGYTF.

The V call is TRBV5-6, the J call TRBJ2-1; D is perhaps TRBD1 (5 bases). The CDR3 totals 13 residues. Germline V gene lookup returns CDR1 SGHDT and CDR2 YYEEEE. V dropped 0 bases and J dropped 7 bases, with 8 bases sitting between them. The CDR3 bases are TGTGCCAGCAGCTTGGGGCCAGGGAATGAGCAGTTCTTC. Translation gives CASSLGPGNEQFF.

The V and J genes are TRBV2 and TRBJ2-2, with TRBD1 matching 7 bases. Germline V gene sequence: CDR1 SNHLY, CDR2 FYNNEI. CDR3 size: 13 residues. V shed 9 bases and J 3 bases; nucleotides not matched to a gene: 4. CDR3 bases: TGTGCCAGACAGGGGTTCGACACCGGGGAGCTGTTTTTT. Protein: CARQGFDTGELFF.

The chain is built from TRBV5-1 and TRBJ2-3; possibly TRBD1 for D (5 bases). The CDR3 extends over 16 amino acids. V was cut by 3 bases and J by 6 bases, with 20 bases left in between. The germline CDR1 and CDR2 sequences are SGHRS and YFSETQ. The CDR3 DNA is TGCGCCAGCAGCTCTCTGTCAGGGATTGGGTTTGATACGCAGTATTTT. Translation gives CASSSLSGIGFDTQYF. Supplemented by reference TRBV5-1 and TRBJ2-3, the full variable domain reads KAGVTQTPRYLIKTRGQQVTLSCSPISGHRSVSWYQQTPGQGLQFLFEYFSETQRNKGNFPGRFSGRQFSNSRSEMNVSTLELGDSALYLCASSSLSGIGFDTQYFGPGTRLTVL.

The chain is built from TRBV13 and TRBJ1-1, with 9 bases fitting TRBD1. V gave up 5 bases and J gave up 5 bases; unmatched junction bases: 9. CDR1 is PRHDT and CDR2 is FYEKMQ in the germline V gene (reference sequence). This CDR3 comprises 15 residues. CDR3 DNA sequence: TGTGCCAGCAGCCTAACGGACAGGGGTAGGACTGAAGCTTTCTTT. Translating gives CASSLTDRGRTEAFF. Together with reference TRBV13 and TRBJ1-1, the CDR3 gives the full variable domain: AAGVIQSPRHLIKEKRETATLKCYPIPRHDTVYWYQQGPGQDPQFLISFYEKMQSDKGSIPDRFSAQQFSDYHSELNMSSLELGDSALYFCASSLTDRGRTEAFFGQGTRLTVV.

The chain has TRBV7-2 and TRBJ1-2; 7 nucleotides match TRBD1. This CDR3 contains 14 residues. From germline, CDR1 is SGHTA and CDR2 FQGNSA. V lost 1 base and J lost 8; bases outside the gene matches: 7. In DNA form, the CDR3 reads TGTGCCAGCAGCTTAGGGACAGGTCCCCGCGGCTACACCTTC. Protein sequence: CASSLGTGPRGYTF.

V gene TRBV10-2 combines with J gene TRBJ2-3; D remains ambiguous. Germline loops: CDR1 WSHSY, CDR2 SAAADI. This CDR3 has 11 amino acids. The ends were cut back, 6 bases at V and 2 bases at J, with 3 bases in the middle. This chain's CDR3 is CASRHTDTQYF. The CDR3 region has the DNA TGCGCCAGCAGACACACAGATACGCAGTATTTT.

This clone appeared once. Written as DNA, the CDR3 is TGTGCCAGCAGCCCAGGGACGGGAGCCTACGAGCAGTACTTC. Its translation is CASSPGTGAYEQYF. The chain has TRBV7-6 and TRBJ2-7; a weak D match, TRBD2 (6 bases). V was clipped by 5 bases and J by 2 bases, with 13 bases between them. In germline, CDR1 is SGHVS, CDR2 FNYEAQ. The CDR3 loop spans 14 amino acids.

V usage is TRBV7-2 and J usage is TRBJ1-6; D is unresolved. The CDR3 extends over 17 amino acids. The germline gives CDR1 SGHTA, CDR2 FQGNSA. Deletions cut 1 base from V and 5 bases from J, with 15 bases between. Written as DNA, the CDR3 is TGTGCCAGCAGCTTAGAGGTCGGCTTGGCTAATAATTCACCCCTCCACTTT. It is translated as CASSLEVGLANNSPLHF.

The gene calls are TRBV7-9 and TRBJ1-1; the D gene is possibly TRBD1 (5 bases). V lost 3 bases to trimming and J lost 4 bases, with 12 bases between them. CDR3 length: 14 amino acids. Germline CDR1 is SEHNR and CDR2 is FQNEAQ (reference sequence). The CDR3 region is CASSFGMGGTEAFF. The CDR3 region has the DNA TGTGCCAGCAGCTTTGGGATGGGGGGCACTGAAGCTTTCTTT.

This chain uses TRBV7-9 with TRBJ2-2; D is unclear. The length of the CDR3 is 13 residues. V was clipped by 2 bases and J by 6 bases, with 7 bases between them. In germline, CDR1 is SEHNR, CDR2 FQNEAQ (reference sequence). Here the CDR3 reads CASSLSLPGELFF. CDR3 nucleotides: TGTGCCAGCAGCTTATCTCTGCCCGGGGAGCTGTTTTTT. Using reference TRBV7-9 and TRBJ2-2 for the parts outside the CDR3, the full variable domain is DTGVSQNPRHKITKRGQNVTFRCDPISEHNRLYWYRQTLGQGPEFLTYFQNEAQLEKSRLLSDRFSAERPKGSFSTLEIQRTEQGDSAMYLCASSLSLPGELFFGEGSRLTVL.

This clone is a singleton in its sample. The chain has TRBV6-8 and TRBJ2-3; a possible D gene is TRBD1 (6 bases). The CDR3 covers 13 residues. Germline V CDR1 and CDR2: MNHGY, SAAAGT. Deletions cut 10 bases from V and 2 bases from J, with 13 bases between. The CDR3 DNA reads TGTGCCACCCTACAGGGCACCACAGATACGCAGTATTTT. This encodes CATLQGTTDTQYF.

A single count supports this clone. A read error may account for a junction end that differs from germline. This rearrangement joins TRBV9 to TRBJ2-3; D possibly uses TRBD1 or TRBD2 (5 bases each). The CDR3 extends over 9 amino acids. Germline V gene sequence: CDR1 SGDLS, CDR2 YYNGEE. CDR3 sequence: CASSPLGDF. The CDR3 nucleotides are TGTGCCAGCAGCCCCCTGGGGGATTTT.

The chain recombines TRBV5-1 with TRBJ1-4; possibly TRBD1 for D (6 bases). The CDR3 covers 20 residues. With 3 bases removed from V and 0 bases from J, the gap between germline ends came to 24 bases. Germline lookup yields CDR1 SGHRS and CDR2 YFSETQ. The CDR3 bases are TGCGCCAGCAGCTGGGGGGGTAGGACAGACCGGATTGCAACTAATGAAAAACTGTTTTTT. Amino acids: CASSWGGRTDRIATNEKLFF.

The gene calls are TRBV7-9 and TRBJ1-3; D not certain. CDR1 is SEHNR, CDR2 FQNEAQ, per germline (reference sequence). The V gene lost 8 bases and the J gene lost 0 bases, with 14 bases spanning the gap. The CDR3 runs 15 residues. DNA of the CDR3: TGTGCCAGCGCGGCGTCCGTTAGCTCTGGAAACACCATATATTTT. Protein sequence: CASAASVSSGNTIYF.

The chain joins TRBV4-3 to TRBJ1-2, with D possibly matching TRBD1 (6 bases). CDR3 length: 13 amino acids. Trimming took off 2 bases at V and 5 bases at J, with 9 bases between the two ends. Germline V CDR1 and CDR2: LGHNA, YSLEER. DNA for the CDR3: TGCGCCAGCAGCCAATACGGACAGTATGGCTACACCTTC. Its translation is CASSQYGQYGYTF.

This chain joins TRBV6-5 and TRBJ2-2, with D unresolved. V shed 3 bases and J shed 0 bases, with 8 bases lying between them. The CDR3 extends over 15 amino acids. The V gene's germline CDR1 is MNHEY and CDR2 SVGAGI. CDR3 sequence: CASSYNTANTGELFF. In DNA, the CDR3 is TGTGCCAGCAGTTATAATACTGCGAACACCGGGGAGCTGTTTTTT.